The T cell receptor beta chain described here comes from a study of blood T cell repertoires in COVID-19. This clone was observed a single time. The table came from immunoSEQ multiplex PCR; TCRdb's copy has only in-frame clones and leaves some out. The profile covers about 280,000 clones, with roughly 85% appearing a single time and less than 5.5% taken by the ten largest. The sequence was obtained from a man aged 35 to 55 who had been exposed to COVID-19. Sequencing was done on a sample of PBMCs or T cells enriched from blood (not recorded which).

The CDR3 loop is CATSPEPRNSPLHF. CDR3 nucleotides: TGTGCCACCAGTCCAGAACCCAGGAATTCACCCCTCCACTTT. This chain connects TRBV15 to TRBJ1-6; no definite D call. The CDR3 runs to 14 residues. V lost 6 bases and J lost 7, with 13 bases in between. Per the germline V gene, CDR1 is LNHNV and CDR2 is YYDKDF (reference sequence).